This TCR beta chain was recorded in a study of blood T cell repertoires in COVID-19. Across the study: Spain, Italy and the United States supplied samples that represented acute and convalescent COVID-19. The analysed material was cDNA or gDNA that came from T cells, B-cell-depleted T cells, or PBMCs.

Original handling: Reference gene primer amplification gave estimated nucleated cell counts. TCRdb's table, derived via immunoSEQ multiplex PCR, lists solely in-frame clones and lacks some. The DNA was the basis for D and trimming; V, J and clone size are from that table. The profile shows roughly 43,000 clones, about 90% of them singletons. Per the germline V gene, CDR1 is MNHEY and CDR2 is SMNVEV (reference sequence). V dropped 2 bases and J dropped 0 bases, with 8 bases sitting between them. CDR3 length: 14 residues. Sequences were obtained from peripheral blood. The V and J genes are TRBV27 and TRBJ2-7; no firm D call. The receptor was isolated from a human donor in a cohort sampled during active COVID-19. The CDR3 reads CASSLQSSSYEQYF. DNA of the CDR3: TGTGCCAGCAGTTTACAGTCTAGCTCCTACGAGCAGTACTTC.